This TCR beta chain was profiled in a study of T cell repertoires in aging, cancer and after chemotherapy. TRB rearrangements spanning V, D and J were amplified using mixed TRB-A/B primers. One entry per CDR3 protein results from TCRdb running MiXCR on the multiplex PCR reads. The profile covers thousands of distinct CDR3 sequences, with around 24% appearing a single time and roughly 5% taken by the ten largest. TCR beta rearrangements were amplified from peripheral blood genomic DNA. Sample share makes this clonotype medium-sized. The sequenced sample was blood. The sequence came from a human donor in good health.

CDR3 loop: CASSAGTSSYNEQFF. For the CDR3, the DNA is TGTGCCAGCAGCGCGGGGACGAGCTCCTACAATGAGCAGTTCTTC. V gene TRBV5-4 combines with J gene TRBJ2-1, with a weak D call TRBD2 (6 bases). The CDR3 spans 15 residues. V lost 4 bases and J 0 bases, leaving 11 bases between the germline ends. Germline assignment: CDR1 SGHNT and CDR2 YYREEE (reference sequence).